This T cell receptor (beta chain) was sequenced in a study of CD8 T cells in ankylosing spondylitis. This CDR3 has 11 residues. The germline V gene has CDR1 SQVTM and CDR2 ANQGSEA. V lost 7 bases to trimming and J lost 1 base, with 7 bases between them. The table lists this clonotype with a few counts. The TCR beta libraries were generated through quantitative 5'-RACE incorporating molecular barcodes. One entry per CDR3 protein results from TCRdb running MiXCR on the 5' RACE reads. The table lists roughly 120,000 distinct CDR3 sequences, around 7% of them singletons. V gene TRBV29-1 combines with J gene TRBJ1-1; D unclear. The TCR comes from a male donor with ankylosing spondylitis or in good health (not recorded which). The sample was blood, either unsorted or a sorted T cell fraction (not recorded which). The CDR3, as DNA: TGCAGCGCACTAAAGAACACTGAAGCTTTCTTT. Translation gives CSALKNTEAFF.